The 11 T cell receptor beta chains reported below all come from one sample, sequenced in a study of OX40 agonist ivuxolimab in advanced cancers. Libraries were prepared by immunoSEQ multiplex PCR; TCRdb keeps only in-frame clonotypes and omits some of them. The table records approximately 79,000 clones, about 85% of them present only once. The sequencing used CD4+ or CD8+ T cells sorted from blood, collected in a trial of the OX40 agonist ivuxolimab. These receptors were taken from an adult with an advanced solid tumor such as melanoma, head and neck, liver or kidney cancer.

This clone was recorded only once. This chain links TRBV5-1 with TRBJ2-3, with 13 bases lining up with TRBD2. Germline-derived CDR1 and CDR2 are SGHRS and YFSETQ. The CDR3 is 17 residues long. Losses at the gene ends were 4 bases for V and 2 bases for J; bases not matched to a gene: 7. The CDR3 bases are TGCGCCAGCAGCATGAGACTAGCGGGAGGTGTCACAGATACGCAGTATTTT. Amino acids: CASSMRLAGGVTDTQYF. The full variable domain, in which reference TRBV5-1 and TRBJ2-3 provide the parts outside the CDR3, is KAGVTQTPRYLIKTRGQQVTLSCSPISGHRSVSWYQQTPGQGLQFLFEYFSETQRNKGNFPGRFSGRQFSNSRSEMNVSTLELGDSALYLCASSMRLAGGVTDTQYFGPGTRLTVL.

This clone is judged medium-sized (0.01 to 0.1%). The chain carries TRBV2 and TRBJ2-7; TRBD2 matches 7 bases. CDR1 and CDR2 from the germline V gene are SNHLY and FYNNEI. The CDR3 totals 13 residues. V lost 7 bases, J lost 1 base, and 4 bases stayed unmatched. The CDR3 loop is CASKKRESYEQYF. The CDR3 DNA reads TGTGCCAGCAAAAAGCGGGAATCCTACGAGCAGTACTTC.

The chain joins TRBV11-1 to TRBJ2-5, with 7 bases aligning to TRBD2. Germline loops: CDR1 SGHAT, CDR2 FQDESV (reference sequence). The CDR3 length is 16 residues. The junction had 9 bases not matched to a gene; V was cut back by 1 base and J by 4 bases. The CDR3 DNA reads as TGTGCCAGCAGCTTAGGAGGCACGGGACTACTAGAGACCCAGTACTTC. As protein: CASSLGGTGLLETQYF.

The gene calls are TRBV19 and TRBJ2-7; TRBD2 agrees at 11 bases. The J segment lost 3 bases and the V segment lost 4 bases, leaving 14 bases of the junction unmatched. This CDR3 region has 18 residues. Germline CDR1 and CDR2: LNHDA and SQIVND (reference sequence). The CDR3 here is CASSSRTSGPQRGYEQYF. The CDR3 DNA sequence: TGTGCCAGTAGTAGTAGGACTAGCGGGCCCCAGAGGGGCTACGAGCAGTACTTC.

The chain recombines TRBV11-3 with TRBJ2-3; D gene unclear. Germline V CDR1 and CDR2: SGHNT, YENEEA. The CDR3 has 16 amino acids. Trimming left V 0 bases short and J 0 bases short, with 10 bases between. The chain's CDR3 is CASSLEFDSSTDTQYF. For the CDR3, the DNA is TGTGCCAGCAGCTTAGAGTTCGATTCTAGCACAGATACGCAGTATTTT.

Concerning this clone itself: The sample holds other DNA sequences that translate to the same CDR3. The chain couples TRBV5-1 to TRBJ2-7; TRBD2 aligns across 8 bases. The CDR3 consists of 14 residues. Germline V CDR1 and CDR2: SGHRS, YFSETQ. The trim removed 0 bases at V and 2 bases at J, leaving 1 base unmatched. The CDR3 nucleotides read TGCGCCAGCAGCTTGGCGCGGGGGGCCTACGAGCAGTACTTC. Translated: CASSLARGAYEQYF.

The CDR3, as DNA: TGTGCCAGCAGTTACAGGCCGGATCTACTGGTCTATGGCTACACCTTC. The encoded protein is CASSYRPDLLVYGYTF. The chain couples TRBV6-6 to TRBJ1-2, with D uncertain. The CDR3 spans 16 residues. Trimming took 2 bases from V and 4 from J, leaving 17 bases between them. Germline V gene data show CDR1 as MNHNY and CDR2 as SVGAGI (reference sequence).

V gene TRBV2 combines with J gene TRBJ2-2; 14 nucleotides match TRBD2. In germline, CDR1 is SNHLY, CDR2 FYNNEI. J lost 7 bases, V lost 6 bases, and 10 bases had no gene match. This CDR3 has 17 residues. The CDR3 spells CASSLTSGGASLGELFF. CDR3 coding DNA: TGTGCCAGCAGCCTGACTAGCGGGGGGGCCTCGCTCGGGGAGCTGTTTTTT.

The V call is TRBV6-5, the J call TRBJ1-2; 7 bases map to TRBD1. V lost 6 bases to trimming and J lost 7 bases; unmatched junction nucleotides: 2. The CDR3 loop spans 11 amino acids. The germline CDR1 and CDR2 sequences are MNHEY and SVGAGI. The CDR3 is CASSWTGGYTF. In nucleotides, the CDR3 is TGTGCCAGCAGCTGGACAGGTGGCTACACCTTC.

The V call is TRBV9, the J call TRBJ1-3, with no clear D. Germline CDR1 reads SGDLS; CDR2 reads YYNGEE. The CDR3 has 18 amino acids. V gave up 0 bases and J gave up 0 bases, with 16 bases separating them. The CDR3 bases are TGTGCCAGCAGCGTAGGACATACAAGTCCCCTCTCTGGAAACACCATATATTTT. Its protein product is CASSVGHTSPLSGNTIYF.

The chain links TRBV1 to TRBJ2-7; the table's D call, TRBD2, has no DNA check behind it. TRBV1 is marked as a pseudogene. This CDR3 is 17 amino acids long. In DNA, the CDR3 is TGCACCAGCAGCCGGCTCCGGGAAACGGAGGGGACCTACGAGCAGTACTTC. Translated: CTSSRLRETEGTYEQYF.